These 14 T cell receptor beta chains share one sample of origin, sequenced in a study of T cells in localized non-small cell lung cancer. The protocol was immunoSEQ multiplex PCR, while the TCRdb copy is restricted to in-frame clones and leaves out a portion. The sample consists of approximately 24,000 clones, roughly 89% of them appearing once. This material consisted of peripheral blood, taken before any cancer treatment. The receptors originated from a man aged 35 to 69 with stage I squamous cell lung carcinoma.

The rearrangement links TRBV6-5 to TRBJ1-5, with unresolved D. CDR1 and CDR2 (germline): MNHEY, SVGAGI. The CDR3 has 13 amino acids. Trimming removed 6 bases at V and 5 bases at J, with 11 bases between. The CDR3 sequence is CASSPKPDQPQHF. The DNA for the CDR3 is TGTGCCAGCAGCCCCAAGCCGGATCAGCCCCAGCATTTT.

V is TRBV18 and J is TRBJ1-5, with D hard to call. Trimming shortened V by 3 bases and J by 2 bases, and 8 bases separated the two germline ends. Germline CDR1 KGHSH, CDR2 LQKENI. The CDR3 spans 14 residues. The CDR3 region is CASSPLEGNQPQHF. The CDR3 DNA follows: TGTGCCAGCTCACCTTTGGAGGGCAATCAGCCCCAGCATTTT.

Here the CDR3 DNA reads TGTGCTAGTGGTTTGGCCAGCGACAATCTACGAGCAACTGAAGCTTTCTTT. Translated: CASGLASDNLRATEAFF. The V gene is TRBV12-5, the J gene TRBJ1-1; D unresolved. The length of the CDR3 is 17 residues. Germline V gives CDR1 LGHNT, CDR2 FRNRAP. V dropped 1 base and J dropped 5 bases, with 20 bases sitting between them.

This clone was detected once. The V and J genes are TRBV11-2 and TRBJ1-4; TRBD1 agrees at 8 bases. CDR1 and CDR2 from the germline V gene are SGHAT and FQNNGV. The CDR3 sequence is 18 residues long. J was trimmed by 7 bases and V by 0 bases; bases with no gene match: 13. CDR3: CASSLEGLDDRGSEKLFF. In DNA form, the CDR3 reads TGTGCCAGCAGCTTAGAGGGTCTGGATGACAGGGGAAGTGAAAAACTGTTTTTT.

The chain combines TRBV7-9 with TRBJ2-5, with 11 bases fitting TRBD1. CDR3 size: 19 residues. V was clipped by 5 bases and J by 2 bases; unmatched bases: 16. Germline V CDR1 and CDR2: SEHNR, FQNEAQ (reference sequence). CDR3 nucleotide sequence: TGTGCCAGCAGCAGCGGCAGGACAGGGGGCGAAGGTAATCAAGAGACCCAGTACTTC. Translation gives CASSSGRTGGEGNQETQYF.

The chain joins TRBV27 to TRBJ1-4, with TRBD1 matching 9 bases. V shed 8 bases, J shed 7 bases, and the junction held 11 bases outside the gene matches. The CDR3 totals 15 residues. Looked up from germline, CDR1 is MNHEY and CDR2 is SMNVEV (reference sequence). CDR3 sequence reads: CASSLRPGQGEKLFF. CDR3 DNA sequence: TGTGCCAGCTCCCTTCGGCCGGGACAGGGTGAAAAACTGTTTTTT.

This rearrangement joins TRBV27 to TRBJ2-1, with 8 bases fitting TRBD1. Trimming took 4 bases from V and 7 from J; bases not matched to a gene: 9. This CDR3 is 15 amino acids long. The germline CDR1 and CDR2 sequences are MNHEY and SMNVEV (reference sequence). CDR3 sequence: CASSSTTGVPNEQFF. CDR3 sequence (DNA): TGTGCCAGCAGTTCTACGACAGGGGTCCCGAATGAGCAGTTCTTC.

The rearrangement uses TRBV28 and TRBJ2-7; D may be TRBD1 (7 bases). The CDR3 runs 16 residues. The V and J ends lost 7 bases and 0 bases respectively, with 19 bases between them. Germline values: CDR1 MDHEN, CDR2 SYDVKM. CDR3 nucleotides: TGTGCCAGCAAATCCCCGCGGCGGGACAGCTCCTACGAGCAGTACTTC. The encoded protein is CASKSPRRDSSYEQYF.

This chain links TRBV18 with TRBJ2-2; the D is unclear. Per germline, CDR1 KGHSH and CDR2 LQKENI. Trimming removed 4 bases from V and 6 bases from J, with 12 bases in between. This CDR3 region has 14 residues. The CDR3 here is CASSLRQAPGELFF. The CDR3 nucleotides are TGTGCCAGCTCACTGAGGCAGGCCCCCGGGGAGCTGTTTTTT.

This clone was observed a few times. This CDR3 reads CAWSVLDDQPQHF. The CDR3 nucleotides read TGTGCCTGGAGTGTATTGGACGATCAGCCCCAGCATTTT. The rearrangement joins TRBV30 to TRBJ1-5; D unresolved. Trimming took 0 bases from V and 5 from J, leaving 8 bases between them. CDR1 and CDR2 (germline): GTSNPN, SVGIG (reference sequence). The CDR3 consists of 13 residues.

The chain uses TRBV30 and TRBJ2-1, with D maybe TRBD2 (5 bases). Trimming left V 1 base short and J 3 bases short, with 7 bases between. CDR3 length: 13 residues. In germline, CDR1 is GTSNPN, CDR2 SVGIG (reference sequence). The CDR3 is CAWSGGLYNEQFF. The CDR3, as DNA: TGTGCCTGGAGTGGAGGACTCTACAATGAGCAGTTCTTC.

The chain recombines TRBV7-8 with TRBJ1-6; TRBD1 aligns across 8 bases. The trim removed 4 bases at V and 0 bases at J, leaving 11 bases unmatched. In germline, CDR1 is SGHVS, CDR2 FQNEAQ. This CDR3 has 19 residues. CDR3 DNA sequence: TGTGCCAGCAGCTCTCGGGACAGGAGATTTAGCTCCTATAATTCACCCCTCCACTTT. Its translation is CASSSRDRRFSSYNSPLHF.

V and J are TRBV13 and TRBJ1-1; D perhaps matches TRBD1 (5 bases). The V gene lost 2 bases and the J gene lost 10 bases, with 23 bases spanning the gap. The germline V gene has CDR1 PRHDT and CDR2 FYEKMQ (reference sequence). This CDR3 is built from 16 residues. CDR3 DNA sequence: TGTGCCAGCAGCTTAAATTCGGGGACTCCCACGATGAGAGCTTTCTTT. Protein sequence: CASSLNSGTPTMRAFF.

The chain employs TRBV6-5 and TRBJ2-3; D gene uncertain. Germline V gene sequence: CDR1 MNHEY, CDR2 SVGAGI. The CDR3 extends over 15 amino acids. V dropped 2 bases and J dropped 6 bases, with 15 bases sitting between them. This CDR3 is CASSYLQPPADTQYF. The CDR3, as DNA: TGTGCCAGCAGTTACCTTCAACCCCCAGCCGATACGCAGTATTTT.